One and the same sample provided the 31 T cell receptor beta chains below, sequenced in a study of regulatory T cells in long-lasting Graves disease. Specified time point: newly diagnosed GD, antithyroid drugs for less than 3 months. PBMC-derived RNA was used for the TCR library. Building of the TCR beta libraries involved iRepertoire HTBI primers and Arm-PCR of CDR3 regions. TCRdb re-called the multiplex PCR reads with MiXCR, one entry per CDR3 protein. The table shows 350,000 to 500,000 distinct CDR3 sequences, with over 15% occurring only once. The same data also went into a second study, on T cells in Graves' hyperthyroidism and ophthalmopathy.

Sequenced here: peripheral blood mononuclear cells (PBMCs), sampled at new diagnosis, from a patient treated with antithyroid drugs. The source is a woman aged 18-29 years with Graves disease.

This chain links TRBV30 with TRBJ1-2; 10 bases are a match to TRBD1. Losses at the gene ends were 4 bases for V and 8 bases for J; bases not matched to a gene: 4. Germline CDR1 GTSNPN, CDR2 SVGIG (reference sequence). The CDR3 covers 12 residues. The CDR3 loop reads CAWMTGGGGYTF. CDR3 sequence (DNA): TGTGCCTGGATGACAGGGGGCGGCGGCTACACCTTC.

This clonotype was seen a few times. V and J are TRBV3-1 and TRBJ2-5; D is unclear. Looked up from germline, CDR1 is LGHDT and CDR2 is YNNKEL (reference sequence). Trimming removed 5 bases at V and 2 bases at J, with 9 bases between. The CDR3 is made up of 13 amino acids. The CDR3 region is CASSFRIQETQYF. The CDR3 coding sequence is TGTGCCAGCAGCTTTCGAATACAAGAGACCCAGTACTTC.

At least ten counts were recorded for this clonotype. The CDR3 region has the DNA TGCGCCAGCAACCCTCAGGGGCGAGGCACAGATACGCAGTATTTT. This codes for CASNPQGRGTDTQYF. The genes are TRBV5-1 and TRBJ2-3; D is perhaps TRBD1 (6 bases). V lost 6 bases and J lost 1, with 15 bases in between. The germline CDR1 and CDR2 sequences are SGHRS and YFSETQ. The CDR3 spans 15 residues.

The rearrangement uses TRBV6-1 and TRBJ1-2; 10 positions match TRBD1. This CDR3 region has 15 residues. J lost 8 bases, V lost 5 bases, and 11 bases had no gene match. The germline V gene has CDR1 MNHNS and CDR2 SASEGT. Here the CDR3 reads CASSPRTGGRVGYTF. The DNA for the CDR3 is TGTGCCAGCAGTCCTCGGACAGGGGGAAGAGTAGGCTACACCTTC.

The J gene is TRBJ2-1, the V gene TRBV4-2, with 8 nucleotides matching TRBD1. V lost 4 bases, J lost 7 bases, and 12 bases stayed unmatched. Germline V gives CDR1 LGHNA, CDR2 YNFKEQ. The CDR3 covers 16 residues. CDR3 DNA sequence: TGTGCCAGCAGCCGAATACAGGGGGGACTCTTGAATGAGCAGTTCTTC. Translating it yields CASSRIQGGLLNEQFF.

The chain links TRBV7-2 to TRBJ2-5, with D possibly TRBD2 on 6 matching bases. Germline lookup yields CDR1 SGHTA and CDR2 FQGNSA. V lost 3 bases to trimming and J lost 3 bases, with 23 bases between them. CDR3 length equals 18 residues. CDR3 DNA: TGTGCCAGCAGCTTTGGGGGATACCGGGACTCGAGGGAAGAGACCCAGTACTTC. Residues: CASSFGGYRDSREETQYF. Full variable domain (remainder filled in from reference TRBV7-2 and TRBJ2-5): GAGVSQSPSNKVTEKGKDVELRCDPISGHTALYWYRQSLGQGLEFLIYFQGNSAPDKSGLPSDRFSAERTGGSVSTLTIQRTQQEDSAVYLCASSFGGYRDSREETQYFGPGTRLLVL.

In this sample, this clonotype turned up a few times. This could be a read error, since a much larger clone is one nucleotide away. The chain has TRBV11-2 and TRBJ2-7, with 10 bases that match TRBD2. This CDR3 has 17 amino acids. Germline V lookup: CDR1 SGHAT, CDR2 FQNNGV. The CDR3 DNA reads TGTGCCAGCAGCTTAGATACGGGGCTAGCGGGGGCCTACGAGCAGTGCTTC. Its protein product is CASSLDTGLAGAYEQCF.

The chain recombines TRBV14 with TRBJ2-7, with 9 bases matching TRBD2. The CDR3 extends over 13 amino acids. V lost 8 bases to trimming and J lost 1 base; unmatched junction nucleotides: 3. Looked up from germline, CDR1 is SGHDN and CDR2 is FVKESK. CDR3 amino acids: CASSSGVSYEQYF. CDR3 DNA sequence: TGTGCCAGCTCTAGCGGGGTTTCCTACGAGCAGTACTTC.

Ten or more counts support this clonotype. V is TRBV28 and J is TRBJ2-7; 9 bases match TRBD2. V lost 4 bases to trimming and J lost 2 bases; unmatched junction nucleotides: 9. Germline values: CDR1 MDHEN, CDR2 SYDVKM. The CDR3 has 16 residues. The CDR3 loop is CASSSSAGGPTYEQYF. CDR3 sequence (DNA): TGTGCCAGCAGTTCATCGGCGGGAGGGCCAACCTACGAGCAGTACTTC.

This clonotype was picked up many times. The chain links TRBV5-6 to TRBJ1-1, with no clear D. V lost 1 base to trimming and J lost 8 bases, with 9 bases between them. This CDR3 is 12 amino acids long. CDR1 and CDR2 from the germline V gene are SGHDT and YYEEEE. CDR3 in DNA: TGTGCCAGCAGCTTGACCAGAGAAGAAGCTTTCTTT. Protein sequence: CASSLTREEAFF.

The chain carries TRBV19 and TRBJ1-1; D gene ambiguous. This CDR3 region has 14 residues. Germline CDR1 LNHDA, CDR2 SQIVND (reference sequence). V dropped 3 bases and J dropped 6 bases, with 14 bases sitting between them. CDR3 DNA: TGTGCCAGTAGTATTCTGGTAAGCGGAGCTGAAGCTTTCTTT. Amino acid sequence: CASSILVSGAEAFF.

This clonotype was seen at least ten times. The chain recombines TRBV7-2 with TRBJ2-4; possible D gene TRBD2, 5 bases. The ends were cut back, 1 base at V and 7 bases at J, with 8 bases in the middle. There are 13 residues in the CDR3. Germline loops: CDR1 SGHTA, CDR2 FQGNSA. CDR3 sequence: CASSLELGNIQYF. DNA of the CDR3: TGTGCCAGCAGCTTAGAACTAGGGAACATTCAGTACTTC.

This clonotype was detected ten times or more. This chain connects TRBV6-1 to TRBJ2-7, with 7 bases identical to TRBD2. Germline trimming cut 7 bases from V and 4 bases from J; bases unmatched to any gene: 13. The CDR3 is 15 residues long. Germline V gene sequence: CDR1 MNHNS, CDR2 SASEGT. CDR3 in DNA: TGTGCCAGCACCCCAACGGGGGGAGGCCGTTACGAGCAGTACTTC. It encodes CASTPTGGGRYEQYF.

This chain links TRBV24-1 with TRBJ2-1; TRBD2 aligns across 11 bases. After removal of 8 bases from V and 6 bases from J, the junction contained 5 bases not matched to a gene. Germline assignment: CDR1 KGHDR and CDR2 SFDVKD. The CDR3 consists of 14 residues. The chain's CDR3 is CATKASGRPNEQFF. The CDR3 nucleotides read TGTGCCACCAAAGCTAGCGGGAGGCCCAATGAGCAGTTCTTC.

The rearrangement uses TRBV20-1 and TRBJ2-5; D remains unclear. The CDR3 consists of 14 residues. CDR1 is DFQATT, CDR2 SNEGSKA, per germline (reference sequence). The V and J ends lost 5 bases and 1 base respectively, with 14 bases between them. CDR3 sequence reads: CSAPPEASQETQYF. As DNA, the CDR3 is TGCAGTGCTCCCCCCGAGGCGAGCCAAGAGACCCAGTACTTC.

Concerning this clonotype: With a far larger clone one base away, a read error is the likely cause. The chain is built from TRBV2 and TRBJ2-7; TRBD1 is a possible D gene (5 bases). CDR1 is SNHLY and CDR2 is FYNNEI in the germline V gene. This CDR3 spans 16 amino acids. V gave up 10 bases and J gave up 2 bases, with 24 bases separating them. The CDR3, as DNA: TGTGCCAACAGGCCTGGCCCGGGCCCAAGAACCTACGAGCAGTACTTC. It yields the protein CANRPGPGPRTYEQYF. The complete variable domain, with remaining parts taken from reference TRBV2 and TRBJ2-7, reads EPEVTQTPSHQVTQMGQEVILRCVPISNHLYFYWYRQILGQKVEFLVSFYNNEISEKSEIFDDQFSVERPDGSNFTLKIRSTKLEDSAMYFCANRPGPGPRTYEQYFGPGTRLTVT.

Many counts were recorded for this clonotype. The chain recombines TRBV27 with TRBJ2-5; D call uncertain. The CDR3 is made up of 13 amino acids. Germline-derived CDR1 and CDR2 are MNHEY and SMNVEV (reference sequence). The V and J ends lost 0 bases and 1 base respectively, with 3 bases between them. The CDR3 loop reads CASSLSIQETQYF. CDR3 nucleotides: TGTGCCAGCAGTTTATCGATCCAAGAGACCCAGTACTTC.

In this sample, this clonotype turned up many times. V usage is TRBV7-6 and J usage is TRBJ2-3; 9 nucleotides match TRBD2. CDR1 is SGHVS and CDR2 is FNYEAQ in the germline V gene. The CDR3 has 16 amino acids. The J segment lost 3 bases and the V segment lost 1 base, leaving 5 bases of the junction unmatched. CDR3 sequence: CASSLGSGSWTDTQYF. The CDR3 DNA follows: TGTGCCAGCAGCTTAGGTAGCGGGAGTTGGACAGATACGCAGTATTTT.

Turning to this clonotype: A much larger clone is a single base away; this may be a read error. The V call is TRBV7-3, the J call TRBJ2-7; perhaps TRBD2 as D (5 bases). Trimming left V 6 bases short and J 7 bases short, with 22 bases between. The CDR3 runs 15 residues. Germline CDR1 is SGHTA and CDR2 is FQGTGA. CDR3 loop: CASSFVDSIYNEQYF. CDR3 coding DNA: TGTGCCAGCAGTTTTGTGGACTCAATCTACAATGAGCAGTACTTC. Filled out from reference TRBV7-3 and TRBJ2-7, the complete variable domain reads GAGVSQTPSNKVTEKGKYVELRCDPISGHTALYWYRQSLGQGPEFLIYFQGTGAADDSGLPNDRFFAVRPEGSVSTLKIQRTERGDSAVYLCASSFVDSIYNEQYFGPGTRLTVT.

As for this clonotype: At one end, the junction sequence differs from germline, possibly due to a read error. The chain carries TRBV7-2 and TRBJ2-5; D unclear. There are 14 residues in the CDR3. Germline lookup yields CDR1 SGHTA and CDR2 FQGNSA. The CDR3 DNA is TGTGCCAGCAGCTTGGATCCGGATGCGGAGACCAAGTACTTC. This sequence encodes CASSLDPDAETKYF.

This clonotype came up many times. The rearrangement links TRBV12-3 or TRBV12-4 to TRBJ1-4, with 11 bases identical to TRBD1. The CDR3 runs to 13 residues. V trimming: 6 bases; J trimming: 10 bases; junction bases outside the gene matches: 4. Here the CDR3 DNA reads TGTGCCAGCAGGACGGGACAGGGGGTAAAACTGTTTTTT. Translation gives CASRTGQGVKLFF.

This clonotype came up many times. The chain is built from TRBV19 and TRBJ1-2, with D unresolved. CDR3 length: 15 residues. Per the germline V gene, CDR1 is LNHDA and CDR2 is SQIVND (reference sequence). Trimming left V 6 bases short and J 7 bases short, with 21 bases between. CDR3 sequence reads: CASSATTPRYSGYTF. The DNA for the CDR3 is TGTGCCAGTAGCGCGACGACACCTCGTTACAGTGGCTACACCTTC.

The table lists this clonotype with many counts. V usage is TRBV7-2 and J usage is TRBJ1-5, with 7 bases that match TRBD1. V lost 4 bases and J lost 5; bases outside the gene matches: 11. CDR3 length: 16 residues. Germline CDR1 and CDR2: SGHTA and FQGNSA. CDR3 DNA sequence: TGTGCCAGCAGCTACTACAGGGGAGCGGGTCATCAGCCCCAGCATTTT. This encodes CASSYYRGAGHQPQHF.

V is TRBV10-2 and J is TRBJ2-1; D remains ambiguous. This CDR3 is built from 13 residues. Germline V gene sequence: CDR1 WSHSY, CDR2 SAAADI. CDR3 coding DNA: TGCGCTGATTGCTTGTCGGGCTACAATGAGCAGTTCTTC. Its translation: CADCLSGYNEQFF.

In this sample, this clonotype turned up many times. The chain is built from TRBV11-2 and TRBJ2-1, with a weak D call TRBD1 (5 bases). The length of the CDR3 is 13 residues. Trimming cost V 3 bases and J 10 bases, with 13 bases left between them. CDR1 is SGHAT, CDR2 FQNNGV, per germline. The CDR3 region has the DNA TGTGCCAGCAGCTTCGCTCAGGGTTACGAGCAGTTCTTC. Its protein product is CASSFAQGYEQFF.

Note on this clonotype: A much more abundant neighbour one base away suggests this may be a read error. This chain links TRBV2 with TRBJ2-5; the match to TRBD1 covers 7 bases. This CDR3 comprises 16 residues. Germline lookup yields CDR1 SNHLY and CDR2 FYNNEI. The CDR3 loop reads CASTRQGPLTEEAQYF. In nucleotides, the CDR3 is TGTGCCAGCACCCGACAGGGCCCACTTACAGAAGAGGCCCAGTACTTC.

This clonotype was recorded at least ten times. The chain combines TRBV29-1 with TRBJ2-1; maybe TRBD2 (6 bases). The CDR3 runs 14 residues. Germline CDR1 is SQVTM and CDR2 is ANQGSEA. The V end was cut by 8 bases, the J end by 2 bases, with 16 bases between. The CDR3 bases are TGCAGCTCGAAGGAGGGGTCCCCCTACAATGAGCAGTTCTTC. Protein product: CSSKEGSPYNEQFF.

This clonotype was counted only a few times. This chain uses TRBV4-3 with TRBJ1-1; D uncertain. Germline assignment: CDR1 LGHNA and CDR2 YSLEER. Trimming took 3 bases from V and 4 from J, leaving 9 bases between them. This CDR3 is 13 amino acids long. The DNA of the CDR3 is TGCGCCAGCAGCCACCGCATGGGCACTGAAGCTTTCTTT. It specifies CASSHRMGTEAFF.

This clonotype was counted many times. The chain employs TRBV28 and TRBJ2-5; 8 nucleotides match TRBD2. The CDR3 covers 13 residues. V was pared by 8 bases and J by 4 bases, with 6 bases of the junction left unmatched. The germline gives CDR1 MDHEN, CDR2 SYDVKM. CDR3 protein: CASAIAGRETQYF. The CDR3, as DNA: TGTGCCAGCGCGATAGCGGGACGAGAGACCCAGTACTTC.

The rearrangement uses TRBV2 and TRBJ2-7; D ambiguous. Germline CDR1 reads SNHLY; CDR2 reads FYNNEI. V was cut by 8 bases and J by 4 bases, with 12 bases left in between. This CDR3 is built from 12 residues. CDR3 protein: CASQDGLYEQYF. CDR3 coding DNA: TGTGCCAGCCAAGACGGATTATACGAGCAGTACTTC.

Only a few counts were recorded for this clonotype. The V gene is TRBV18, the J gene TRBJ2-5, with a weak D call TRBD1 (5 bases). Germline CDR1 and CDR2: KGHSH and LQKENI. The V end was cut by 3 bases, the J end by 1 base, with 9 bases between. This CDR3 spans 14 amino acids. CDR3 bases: TGTGCCAGCTCACCTGGGGCATTCCAAGAGACCCAGTACTTC. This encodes CASSPGAFQETQYF.